A selection of T cell receptor beta chains follows, all from one sample in a study of T cell changes during pregnancy in multiple sclerosis. Libraries were prepared by immunoSEQ multiplex PCR; TCRdb keeps only in-frame clonotypes and omits some of them. The sample lists 55,000 to 65,000 clones; 85% to 90% were seen once. The material sequenced was peripheral blood, taken in the first trimester of pregnancy. The receptor source for this set is a female donor in good health, enrolled as a control in a pregnancy study. Both conserved end residues are part of each CDR3. A D gene is named only where the DNA matches it firmly. For some rows the clone size is stated as once, few or many, or as a class when expanded; others skip it.

cdr3_aa: CASSKGGTGYSTEAFF
cdr3_nt: TGTGCCAGCAGCAAAGGGGGGACAGGGTATTCCACTGAAGCTTTCTTT
cdr3_length: 16
j_call: TRBJ1-1
v_call: TRBV14
clone_size: -
d_call: TRBD1

cdr3_aa: CAWSVRGDNTF
cdr3_nt: TGTGCCTGGAGTGTACGAGGGGACAACACCTTC
cdr3_length: 11
j_call: TRBJ1-2
v_call: TRBV30
clone_size: -
d_call: -

cdr3_aa: CASSPRDRGARRSDTQYF
cdr3_nt: TGTGCCAGCAGCCCCCGGGACAGGGGTGCCCGTAGATCAGATACGCAGTATTTT
cdr3_length: 18
j_call: TRBJ2-3
v_call: TRBV9
clone_size: -
d_call: TRBD1

cdr3_aa: CASSPGTGGPAPLHF
cdr3_nt: TGTGCCAGTAGTCCGGGGACAGGGGGCCCCGCACCCCTCCACTTT
cdr3_length: 15
j_call: TRBJ1-6
v_call: TRBV19
clone_size: -
d_call: TRBD1

cdr3_aa: CASSSWTGDNNEQFF
cdr3_nt: TGTGCCAGCAGCTCCTGGACAGGCGACAACAATGAGCAGTTCTTC
cdr3_length: 15
j_call: TRBJ2-1
v_call: TRBV7-9
clone_size: -
d_call: TRBD1

cdr3_aa: CASTTEGATGELFF
cdr3_nt: TGCGCCAGCACGACCGAGGGGGCTACCGGGGAGCTGTTTTTT
cdr3_length: 14
j_call: TRBJ2-2
v_call: TRBV5-1
clone_size: -
d_call: TRBD1

cdr3_aa: CASSLVLGLGPETQYF
cdr3_nt: TGTGCCAGCAGCTTAGTTCTGGGTTTGGGCCCGGAGACCCAGTACTTC
cdr3_length: 16
j_call: TRBJ2-5
v_call: TRBV11-3
clone_size: -
d_call: -

cdr3_aa: CASSLGQLNTEAFF
cdr3_nt: TGTGCCAGCAGCTTAGGACAGCTGAACACTGAAGCTTTCTTT
cdr3_length: 14
j_call: TRBJ1-1
v_call: TRBV7-6
clone_size: -
d_call: -

cdr3_aa: CASSHPFSGTKSSYNEQFF
cdr3_nt: TGCGCCAGCAGCCATCCATTTAGCGGGACAAAGAGCTCCTACAATGAGCAGTTCTTC
cdr3_length: 19
j_call: TRBJ2-1
v_call: TRBV4-1
clone_size: -
d_call: TRBD2

cdr3_aa: CASSLSGTGDEKLFF
cdr3_nt: TGTGCCAGCAGCCTGTCCGGGACAGGGGATGAAAAACTGTTTTTT
cdr3_length: 15
j_call: TRBJ1-4
v_call: TRBV7-2
clone_size: -
d_call: TRBD1

cdr3_aa: CAISDGTGGEKLFF
cdr3_nt: TGTGCCATCAGTGATGGGACAGGGGGTGAAAAACTGTTTTTT
cdr3_length: 14
j_call: TRBJ1-4
v_call: TRBV10-3
clone_size: -
d_call: TRBD1

cdr3_aa: CSVEDQKVWTANTEAFF
cdr3_nt: TGCAGCGTTGAAGATCAGAAAGTTTGGACAGCTAACACTGAAGCTTTCTTT
cdr3_length: 17
j_call: TRBJ1-1
v_call: TRBV29-1
clone_size: -
d_call: -

cdr3_aa: CASSQWTGETEAFF
cdr3_nt: TGTGCCAGCAGCCAATGGACAGGGGAAACTGAAGCTTTCTTT
cdr3_length: 14
j_call: TRBJ1-1
v_call: TRBV14
clone_size: -
d_call: TRBD1

cdr3_aa: CASSLDSGVYTIYF
cdr3_nt: TGTGCCAGCAGCTTAGACTCAGGTGTTTACACCATATATTTT
cdr3_length: 14
j_call: TRBJ1-3
v_call: TRBV7-6
clone_size: once
d_call: -

cdr3_aa: CASSFLDGGGGGTYEQYF
cdr3_nt: TGTGCCAGCAGCTTCCTAGACGGCGGGGGCGGGGGGACCTACGAGCAGTACTTC
cdr3_length: 18
j_call: TRBJ2-7
v_call: TRBV5-6
clone_size: -
d_call: TRBD2

cdr3_aa: CAWRTGQGNTEAFF
cdr3_nt: TGTGCCTGGCGAACCGGACAGGGGAACACTGAAGCTTTCTTT
cdr3_length: 14
j_call: TRBJ1-1
v_call: TRBV30
clone_size: -
d_call: TRBD1

cdr3_aa: CASSPSSGGVEETQYF
cdr3_nt: TGTGCCAGCAGCCCTTCCTCGGGGGGGGTCGAAGAGACCCAGTACTTC
cdr3_length: 16
j_call: TRBJ2-5
v_call: TRBV9
clone_size: -
d_call: TRBD2

cdr3_aa: CASSQDRGRGEQYF
cdr3_nt: TGCGCCAGCAGCCAGGACAGGGGAAGAGGCGAGCAGTACTTC
cdr3_length: 14
j_call: TRBJ2-7
v_call: TRBV5-1
clone_size: -
d_call: TRBD1

cdr3_aa: CASSFRTGFLGEQYF
cdr3_nt: TGTGCCAGCAGTTTCCGGACAGGGTTCCTGGGTGAGCAGTACTTC
cdr3_length: 15
j_call: TRBJ2-7
v_call: TRBV27
clone_size: once
d_call: TRBD1

cdr3_aa: CASSVTGNYEQYF
cdr3_nt: TGTGCCAGTAGTGTAACAGGGAACTACGAGCAGTACTTC
cdr3_length: 13
j_call: TRBJ2-7
v_call: TRBV19
clone_size: -
d_call: -

cdr3_aa: CASSPYDINTGELFF
cdr3_nt: TGTGCCAGCAGCCCGTATGACATAAACACCGGGGAGCTGTTTTTT
cdr3_length: 15
j_call: TRBJ2-2
v_call: TRBV7-2
clone_size: -
d_call: -

cdr3_aa: CAISEFKGGGSSYNEQFF
cdr3_nt: TGTGCCATCAGTGAGTTTAAAGGGGGGGGGAGCTCCTACAATGAGCAGTTCTTC
cdr3_length: 18
j_call: TRBJ2-1
v_call: TRBV10-3
clone_size: -
d_call: -

cdr3_aa: CASSDSWNTEAFF
cdr3_nt: TGTGCCAGCAGTGATTCTTGGAACACTGAAGCTTTCTTT
cdr3_length: 13
j_call: TRBJ1-1
v_call: TRBV6-4
clone_size: -
d_call: -

cdr3_aa: CASSYSGTRGQETQYF
cdr3_nt: TGTGCCAGCAGTTACTCAGGGACTAGGGGACAAGAGACCCAGTACTTC
cdr3_length: 16
j_call: TRBJ2-5
v_call: TRBV6-5
clone_size: -
d_call: TRBD2

cdr3_aa: CASSLVGAPPETQYF
cdr3_nt: TGTGCCAGCAGCTTGGTGGGAGCTCCCCCAGAGACCCAGTACTTC
cdr3_length: 15
j_call: TRBJ2-5
v_call: TRBV5-4
clone_size: -
d_call: -

cdr3_aa: CASRGVGTSSTEAFF
cdr3_nt: TGTGCCAGCAGGGGGGTCGGGACAAGTTCCACTGAAGCTTTCTTT
cdr3_length: 15
j_call: TRBJ1-1
v_call: TRBV7-9
clone_size: once
d_call: -

cdr3_aa: CASSNGPLAGLNYGYTF
cdr3_nt: TGTGCCAGCTCAAACGGACCCCTTGCAGGGCTTAACTATGGCTACACCTTC
cdr3_length: 17
j_call: TRBJ1-2
v_call: TRBV18
clone_size: -
d_call: -

cdr3_aa: CASSTTLPTGLNEQFF
cdr3_nt: TGTGCCAGCAGCACCACGCTACCTACAGGGCTGAATGAGCAGTTCTTC
cdr3_length: 16
j_call: TRBJ2-1
v_call: TRBV4-2
clone_size: -
d_call: -

cdr3_aa: CATRKGGTGELFF
cdr3_nt: TGTGCCACCAGAAAAGGGGGCACCGGGGAGCTGTTTTTT
cdr3_length: 13
j_call: TRBJ2-2
v_call: TRBV15
clone_size: -
d_call: -

cdr3_aa: CASSLSMTGGSGNTIYF
cdr3_nt: TGCGCCAGCAGCTTGAGTATGACAGGCGGCTCTGGAAACACCATATATTTT
cdr3_length: 17
j_call: TRBJ1-3
v_call: TRBV5-1
clone_size: -
d_call: -

cdr3_aa: CASRGTVNTGELFF
cdr3_nt: TGCGCCAGTAGGGGGACAGTGAACACCGGGGAGCTGTTTTTT
cdr3_length: 14
j_call: TRBJ2-2
v_call: TRBV5-1
clone_size: -
d_call: TRBD1

cdr3_aa: CASSEELGNNSPLHF
cdr3_nt: TGTGCCAGCAGTGAGGAGCTAGGCAATAATTCACCCCTCCACTTT
cdr3_length: 15
j_call: TRBJ1-6
v_call: TRBV6-1
clone_size: -
d_call: -

cdr3_aa: CASSPLEVNEKLFF
cdr3_nt: TGTGCCAGCAGCCCCTTAGAGGTGAATGAAAAACTGTTTTTT
cdr3_length: 14
j_call: TRBJ1-4
v_call: TRBV5-5
clone_size: -
d_call: -

cdr3_aa: CASSIGGTRVHGYTF
cdr3_nt: TGTGCCAGTAGTATAGGGGGGACACGGGTACATGGCTACACCTTC
cdr3_length: 15
j_call: TRBJ1-2
v_call: TRBV19
clone_size: -
d_call: -

cdr3_aa: CASSYTTGIDTQYF
cdr3_nt: TGTGCCAGCAGCTACACCACAGGGATAGATACGCAGTATTTT
cdr3_length: 14
j_call: TRBJ2-3
v_call: TRBV7-6
clone_size: -
d_call: -

cdr3_aa: CASSRQGKETQYF
cdr3_nt: TGTGCCAGCAGTCGCCAGGGGAAAGAGACCCAGTACTTC
cdr3_length: 13
j_call: TRBJ2-5
v_call: TRBV28
clone_size: -
d_call: -

cdr3_aa: CASSPETGGAAGADVLTF
cdr3_nt: TGTGCCAGCTCACCAGAGACAGGGGGCGCCGCTGGGGCCGACGTCCTGACTTTC
cdr3_length: 18
j_call: TRBJ2-6
v_call: TRBV18
clone_size: once
d_call: TRBD1

cdr3_aa: CASSGGNGANVLTF
cdr3_nt: TGTGCCAGCAGCGGAGGGAATGGGGCCAACGTCCTGACTTTC
cdr3_length: 14
j_call: TRBJ2-6
v_call: TRBV9
clone_size: -
d_call: -

cdr3_aa: CASSPTGLAGELFF
cdr3_nt: TGTGCCAGCAGCCCGACAGGGTTAGCCGGGGAGCTGTTTTTT
cdr3_length: 14
j_call: TRBJ2-2
v_call: TRBV7-3
clone_size: -
d_call: TRBD1

cdr3_aa: CASSDSSGGATTGELFF
cdr3_nt: TGTGCCAGCAGTGACTCGAGCGGGGGGGCTACCACCGGGGAGCTGTTTTTT
cdr3_length: 17
j_call: TRBJ2-2
v_call: TRBV6-4
clone_size: -
d_call: TRBD2

cdr3_aa: CASSLFSGVVTDTQYF
cdr3_nt: TGTGCCAGCAGCTTGTTTTCAGGGGTGGTCACAGATACGCAGTATTTT
cdr3_length: 16
j_call: TRBJ2-3
v_call: TRBV5-6
clone_size: -
d_call: -

cdr3_aa: CAWSPVGAKQYF
cdr3_nt: TGTGCCTGGAGCCCCGTGGGGGCAAAGCAGTACTTC
cdr3_length: 12
j_call: TRBJ2-7
v_call: TRBV30
clone_size: -
d_call: -

cdr3_aa: CASSGASSGNTIYF
cdr3_nt: TGTGCCAGCTCAGGGGCCAGCTCTGGAAACACCATATATTTT
cdr3_length: 14
j_call: TRBJ1-3
v_call: TRBV18
clone_size: -
d_call: -

cdr3_aa: CASSYRGGGANTQYF
cdr3_nt: TGTGCCAGCTCTTACCGTGGCGGGGGGGCGAATACGCAGTATTTT
cdr3_length: 15
j_call: TRBJ2-3
v_call: TRBV18
clone_size: -
d_call: TRBD2

cdr3_aa: CASSLGQGNSPLHF
cdr3_nt: TGCGCCAGCAGCTTGGGACAGGGAAATTCACCCCTCCACTTT
cdr3_length: 14
j_call: TRBJ1-6
v_call: TRBV5-1
clone_size: -
d_call: TRBD1

cdr3_aa: CASRQGAGNQPQHF
cdr3_nt: TGTGCCAGTAGACAGGGGGCCGGCAATCAGCCCCAGCATTTT
cdr3_length: 14
j_call: TRBJ1-5
v_call: TRBV19
clone_size: -
d_call: TRBD1

cdr3_aa: CATSRDLKAGEAFF
cdr3_nt: TGTGCCACCAGCAGAGATCTAAAGGCAGGAGAAGCTTTCTTT
cdr3_length: 14
j_call: TRBJ1-1
v_call: TRBV15
clone_size: -
d_call: -

cdr3_aa: CASSLDRRSPLHF
cdr3_nt: TGTGCCAGCAGTTTGGACAGGAGATCACCCCTCCACTTT
cdr3_length: 13
j_call: TRBJ1-6
v_call: TRBV11-3
clone_size: once
d_call: TRBD1

cdr3_aa: CASSYTVNYGYTF
cdr3_nt: TGTGCCAGCAGTTACACAGTCAACTATGGCTACACCTTC
cdr3_length: 13
j_call: TRBJ1-2
v_call: TRBV6-5
clone_size: -
d_call: -

cdr3_aa: CASSQRQIRTDTQYF
cdr3_nt: TGTGCCAGCAGCCAGAGACAGATACGCACAGATACGCAGTATTTT
cdr3_length: 15
j_call: TRBJ2-3
v_call: TRBV4-2
clone_size: -
d_call: -